These T cell receptor beta chains were read from a single sample in a study of CD8+ T cells in alopecia areata. Sequenced by immunoSEQ multiplex PCR; TCRdb stores in-frame clones only, minus some. The sample lists around 100,000 clones, almost 60% seen once, with about a sixth in the top ten. The material was CD8+ T cells sorted from blood, obtained between weeks 55 and 70, from a patient treated with tofacitinib. These receptor sequences come from a human donor with alopecia areata. The CDR3 runs from the conserved cysteine through the conserved F or W. D genes are given only for firm matches. A clone size is listed for some rows: how often the clone was seen (once, few, many), or a class if it is expanded.

size	J	V	length	D	DNA	CDR3
-	TRBJ1-2	TRBV29-1	13	TRBD1	TGCAGCGTTGAGACAGGGGGCGCCGGAGGCTACACCTTC	CSVETGGAGGYTF
-	TRBJ2-5	TRBV6-1	11	-	TGTGCCAGCCGAGTTGGGCAGACCCAGTACTTC	CASRVGQTQYF
-	TRBJ1-5	TRBV12-5	14	-	TGTGCTAGTGAGGATGATCGGACCGGGCAGCCCCAGCATTTT	CASEDDRTGQPQHF
few	TRBJ2-2	TRBV27	12	-	TGTGCGAGTCAGGGGTACTACGGGGAGCTGTTTTTT	CASQGYYGELFF
-	TRBJ1-2	TRBV15	14	TRBD1	TGTGCCACCAGCAGCCATACAGGGGGCTATGGCTACACCTTC	CATSSHTGGYGYTF
-	TRBJ1-2	TRBV4-1	17	-	TGCGCCAGCAGCGGGACGAGCGGGCCGCGAGAGAGCTATGGCTACACCTTC	CASSGTSGPRESYGYTF
-	TRBJ1-1	TRBV30	13	TRBD1	TGTGCCTGGAGCAGGACAGGGATGATTGAAGCTTTCTTT	CAWSRTGMIEAFF
-	TRBJ2-6	TRBV7-9	18	-	TGTGCCAGCAGCTCTGCTTTGGGGGGCGCGGATGGGGCCAACGTCCTGACTTTC	CASSSALGGADGANVLTF
-	TRBJ2-3	TRBV6-1	15	TRBD2	TGTGCCAGCAGTAAAGGACTAGCGAGGGCAGATACGCAGTATTTT	CASSKGLARADTQYF
-	TRBJ1-6	TRBV7-9	15	TRBD1	TGTGCCAGCAGCTCCGGACAGGGCCAAAATTCACCCCTCCACTTT	CASSSGQGQNSPLHF
-	TRBJ1-5	TRBV30	14	-	TGTGCCTGGAGTGTAGGCAGAGGCAATCAGCCCCAGCATTTT	CAWSVGRGNQPQHF
-	TRBJ2-5	TRBV2	16	-	TGTGCCAGCAGTGGCCCCGGAAACCGGGGAGAGGAGACCCAGTACTTC	CASSGPGNRGEETQYF
-	TRBJ2-1	TRBV9	12	-	TGTGCCAGCAGCGTACGAGACAATGAGCAGTTCTTC	CASSVRDNEQFF
-	TRBJ2-1	TRBV29-1	14	-	TGCAGCGTTGAAATGAGGACTCCCTACAATGAGCAGTTCTTC	CSVEMRTPYNEQFF
few	TRBJ2-5	TRBV10-2	16	TRBD2	TGCGCCAGCAGCCCGATAGCGGGGGGGCACCAAGAGACCCAGTACTTC	CASSPIAGGHQETQYF
-	TRBJ2-1	TRBV7-5	12	-	TGTGCCAGCAGCTCTCAGACGGCAGAGCAGTTCTTC	CASSSQTAEQFF
few	TRBJ1-1	TRBV29-1	11	-	TGCAGCACTCACCTGAACACTGAAGCTTTCTTT	CSTHLNTEAFF
-	TRBJ1-5	TRBV6-6	15	-	TGTGCCAGCAGTTACTCGGTGCAGGGCAATCAGCCCCAGCATTTT	CASSYSVQGNQPQHF
few	TRBJ1-5	TRBV7-9	14	TRBD1	TGTGCCAGCAGGGACACAGGGGAAAATCAGCCCCAGCATTTT	CASRDTGENQPQHF
-	TRBJ1-1	TRBV6-5	14	TRBD1	TGTGCCAGCAGTTACGGGACAGGGAACACTGAAGCTTTCTTT	CASSYGTGNTEAFF
-	TRBJ2-7	TRBV4-1	16	TRBD1	TGCGCCAGCAGCCAAGAAACGACAGGGAGTTTCTACGAGCAGTACTTC	CASSQETTGSFYEQYF
-	TRBJ2-2	TRBV5-1	17	-	TGCGCCAGCAGCTTATGGTTGGCGGACCTATACACCGGGGAGCTGTTTTTT	CASSLWLADLYTGELFF
-	TRBJ2-7	TRBV19	15	-	TGTGCCAGTAGTAATCGTAAGTCGTCTGCCTACGAGCAGTACTTC	CASSNRKSSAYEQYF
few	TRBJ1-2	TRBV29-1	14	-	TGCAGCGTTCCTCGGTGGGACACAACCTATGGCTACACCTTC	CSVPRWDTTYGYTF
few	TRBJ1-1	TRBV14	15	-	TGTGCCAGCAGCCAAGACCAGTACAAGACTACTGAAGCTTTCTTT	CASSQDQYKTTEAFF
-	TRBJ1-2	TRBV15	14	-	TGTGCCACCAGCAGGGACCAGGGGAACTATGGCTACACCTTC	CATSRDQGNYGYTF
-	TRBJ1-5	TRBV5-1	14	TRBD1	TGCGCCAGCAGCCGGACAGGTAGCAATCAGCCCCAGCATTTT	CASSRTGSNQPQHF
-	TRBJ2-2	TRBV15	11	-	TGTGCCACCAGTGATACCGGGGAGCTGTTTTTT	CATSDTGELFF
-	TRBJ2-1	TRBV4-1	10	-	TGTGCCAGCAGTGGGACGGAGCAGTTCTTC	CASSGTEQFF
few	TRBJ2-1	TRBV12-5	12	TRBD1	TGTGCTAGTGGACAGGGGTTCGATGAGCAGTTCTTC	CASGQGFDEQFF
-	TRBJ2-7	TRBV30	11	-	TGTGCCTGGAGGGTCGGGACAGAGCAGTACTTC	CAWRVGTEQYF
-	TRBJ2-7	TRBV5-1	13	-	TGCGCCAGCAGCTTGACCCAAGCCTACGAGCAGTACTTC	CASSLTQAYEQYF
-	TRBJ2-1	TRBV13	15	TRBD2	TGTGCCAGCAGCTCATGGACTAGCGTCTACAATGAGCAGTTCTTC	CASSSWTSVYNEQFF
-	TRBJ1-5	TRBV25-1	14	-	TGTGCCAGCAGTGCCGGGGGGTCGGGTCAGCCCCAGCATTTT	CASSAGGSGQPQHF
-	TRBJ2-3	TRBV4-1	13	-	TGCGCCAGCAGCCAAGACTTTACAGATACGCAGTATTTT	CASSQDFTDTQYF
-	TRBJ2-5	TRBV27	11	TRBD2	TGTGCCAGCAGCCGGGACTACATCCAGTACTTC	CASSRDYIQYF
-	TRBJ2-7	TRBV6-5	14	-	TGTGCCAGCAGTCCCGCGACTGGCACCTACGAGCAGTACTTC	CASSPATGTYEQYF
-	TRBJ2-7	TRBV28	14	TRBD1	TGTGCCAGCAGTGGGGGACAGGGGTATTACGAGCAGTACTTC	CASSGGQGYYEQYF
-	TRBJ1-2	TRBV6-5	14	-	TGTGCCAGCAGTTACTCGCACGGTAACTATGGCTACACCTTC	CASSYSHGNYGYTF
-	TRBJ2-5	TRBV27	12	-	TGTGCCAGCAGTTTAGCTGGAGAGACCCAGTACTTC	CASSLAGETQYF
-	TRBJ1-1	TRBV29-1	12	-	TGCAGCGTTGAGGACGGGAACACTGAAGCTTTCTTT	CSVEDGNTEAFF
-	TRBJ1-5	TRBV6-6	14	TRBD1	TGTGCCAGCAGTGACAGGGCAAGCAATCAGCCCCAGCATTTT	CASSDRASNQPQHF
-	TRBJ2-7	TRBV7-9	13	-	TGTGCCAGCAGCTTACCCGAAGCCTACGAGCAGTACTTC	CASSLPEAYEQYF
few	TRBJ1-6	TRBV4-2	17	TRBD1	TGTGCCAGCAGCTCCCACGAGGTCACAGGGGCGCATTCACCCCTCCACTTT	CASSSHEVTGAHSPLHF
-	TRBJ1-6	TRBV15	12	-	TGTGCCACCAGTATGAGTACGGCACCCCTCCACTTT	CATSMSTAPLHF
-	TRBJ2-3	TRBV6-5	15	-	TGTGCCAGCAGTTACTCGGGGACTAGCACAGATACGCAGTATTTT	CASSYSGTSTDTQYF
few	TRBJ2-3	TRBV29-1	15	-	TGCAGCGCCCGAGGGTCACCGACTAGCACAGATACGCAGTATTTT	CSARGSPTSTDTQYF
-	TRBJ1-1	TRBV15	15	TRBD1	TGTGCCACCAGCCGGGACAGGGCCTTGAACACTGAAGCTTTCTTT	CATSRDRALNTEAFF
-	TRBJ2-7	TRBV13	15	TRBD2	TGTGCCAGCAGCGGACTAGCGGGGGGGCCTAAAGAGCAGTACTTC	CASSGLAGGPKEQYF
once	TRBJ1-1	TRBV7-8	15	TRBD1	TGTGCCAGCAGCTTATACCCTGGGACAGTCCTAGGAGCTTTCTTT	CASSLYPGTVLGAFF
few	TRBJ1-6	TRBV2	16	TRBD1	TGTGCCAGCAGGCCTCCGGGACAGGGTCGGAATTCACCCCTCCACTTT	CASRPPGQGRNSPLHF